These 13 T cell receptor beta chains share one sample of origin, sequenced in a study of blood T cell repertoires in COVID-19. Libraries were prepared by immunoSEQ multiplex PCR; TCRdb keeps only in-frame clonotypes and omits some of them. The sample lists 180,000 or so clones; approximately 85% were seen once. The sequenced material came from peripheral blood. These receptors were obtained from a woman aged 55-69 years with acute or convalescent COVID-19.

The chain combines TRBV5-1 with TRBJ1-1; D perhaps matches TRBD1 (6 bases). Trimming cost V 7 bases and J 6 bases, with 19 bases left between them. Per germline, CDR1 SGHRS and CDR2 YFSETQ. The length of the CDR3 is 14 residues. The CDR3 DNA reads TGCGCCAGCGGAAGGACAGATACTGCCCCTGAAGCTTTCTTT. Residues: CASGRTDTAPEAFF.

The rearrangement links TRBV21-1 to TRBJ1-5. TRBV21-1 is a pseudogene. This CDR3 spans 16 amino acids. The CDR3 here is CASSKGGGGGNQPQHF. The CDR3 DNA is TGTGCCAGCAGCAAAGGCGGAGGTGGGGGCAATCAGCCCCAGCATTTT.

CDR3 amino acids: CASSSAGTSQYF. Here the CDR3 DNA reads TGTGCCAGCAGTTCCGCCGGGACTAGTCAGTATTTT. J is TRBJ2-3 and V is TRBV6-5, with TRBD2 matching over 8 bases. V gave up 4 bases and J gave up 12 bases; unmatched junction bases: 6. The germline V gene encodes CDR1 MNHEY and CDR2 SVGAGI. The CDR3 runs to 12 residues.

The chain is built from TRBV27 and TRBJ1-6; 8 bases map to TRBD1. From germline, CDR1 is MNHEY and CDR2 SMNVEV (reference sequence). This CDR3 comprises 16 residues. V lost 3 bases to trimming and J lost 7 bases; unmatched junction nucleotides: 8. Written as DNA, the CDR3 is TGTGCCAGCAGTTTCATATTCGGACAGGGAAATTCACCCCTCCACTTT. Protein product: CASSFIFGQGNSPLHF.

This chain uses TRBV6-2 or TRBV6-3 with TRBJ1-3; the match to TRBD1 covers 7 bases. The CDR3 length is 18 residues. Trimming at V came to 4 bases and at J to 0 bases, leaving 12 bases not matched to a gene. The germline V gene encodes CDR1 MNHEY and CDR2 SVGEGT. This CDR3 is CASSSYRQGGTSGNTIYF. The CDR3 region has the DNA TGTGCCAGCAGTTCCTACCGACAGGGTGGGACCTCTGGAAACACCATATATTTT.

The chain couples TRBV7-9 to TRBJ1-4; D unclear. This CDR3 comprises 13 residues. CDR1 and CDR2 from the germline V gene are SEHNR and FQNEAQ (reference sequence). V was shortened by 5 bases and J by 4 bases, with 8 bases between the two germline ends. The CDR3 loop reads CASSPARNEKLFF. The CDR3 DNA reads TGTGCCAGCAGCCCCGCGCGTAATGAAAAACTGTTTTTT.

The J gene is TRBJ2-5, the V gene TRBV6-5, with TRBD2 as a possible D gene (5 bases). The germline V gene encodes CDR1 MNHEY and CDR2 SVGAGI. Between the trimmed V and J ends, which lost 7 bases and 0 bases, there was a span of 9 bases. The CDR3 runs to 13 residues. DNA for the CDR3: TGTGCCAGCACCCGGACTTACCAAGAGACCCAGTACTTC. It specifies CASTRTYQETQYF.

The chain carries TRBV2 and TRBJ1-1, with D unclear. The V gene lost 4 bases and the J gene lost 4 bases, with 10 bases spanning the gap. The germline CDR1 and CDR2 sequences are SNHLY and FYNNEI. The CDR3 consists of 13 residues. The CDR3: CASSAEAATEAFF. The CDR3 DNA sequence: TGTGCCAGCAGTGCGGAGGCGGCCACTGAAGCTTTCTTT.

The CDR3 nucleotides read TGCGCCAGCAGTGAGTCGCCGCGGAACAATGAGCAGTTCTTC. Its protein product is CASSESPRNNEQFF. The V gene is TRBV10-1, the J gene TRBJ2-1, with D unresolved. This CDR3 spans 14 amino acids. Germline V gives CDR1 WNHNN, CDR2 SYGVQD (reference sequence). V lost 0 bases, J lost 5 bases, and 8 bases lay in between.

The chain is built from TRBV5-1 and TRBJ2-7; 10 nucleotides align to TRBD2. The V gene end was trimmed by 0 bases and the J gene end by 3 bases; junction bases not matched to a gene: 3. Germline CDR1 is SGHRS and CDR2 is YFSETQ. The CDR3 loop spans 15 amino acids. CDR3: CASSLGLAGVYEQYV. The CDR3 DNA follows: TGCGCCAGCAGCTTGGGTCTAGCGGGAGTCTACGAGCAGTACGTC.

The rearrangement uses TRBV9 and TRBJ2-3, with 8 bases fitting TRBD2. V dropped 6 bases and J dropped 6; count of bases not matched to a gene: 6. In germline, CDR1 is SGDLS, CDR2 YYNGEE. This CDR3 region has 13 residues. DNA for the CDR3: TGTGCCAGCACGACTAGCGAGGCGGATACGCAGTATTTT. It is translated as CASTTSEADTQYF. Complete variable domain (other parts from reference TRBV9 and TRBJ2-3): DSGVTQTPKHLITATGQRVTLRCSPRSGDLSVYWYQQSLDQGLQFLIQYYNGEERAKGNILERFSAQQFPDLHSELNLSSLELGDSALYFCASTTSEADTQYFGPGTRLTVL.

The V call is TRBV18, the J call TRBJ1-5, with D tentatively TRBD1 (6 bases). Trimming shortened V by 3 bases and J by 6 bases, and 9 bases separated the two germline ends. Germline V gene sequence: CDR1 KGHSH, CDR2 LQKENI. CDR3 size: 13 residues. For the CDR3, the DNA is TGTGCCAGCTCACCTGGGACATTTCAGCCCCAGCATTTT. Protein product: CASSPGTFQPQHF.

The chain has TRBV23-1 and TRBJ1-4; D may be TRBD1 (5 bases). TRBV23-1 belongs to the ORF category, with a function that is uncertain. The V end lost 1 base, the J end lost 1 base, and 19 bases lay between the germline ends. The CDR3 length is 19 residues. The DNA for the CDR3 is TGCGCCAGCAGTCAATTAATGGTGCAGGGTAGGGAAACTAATGAAAAACTGTTTTTT. Translation: CASSQLMVQGRETNEKLFF.